This passage covers 8 T cell receptor beta chains from one sample sequenced in a study of blood T cell repertoires in COVID-19 (dated by TCRdb to about 2020). The library was generated by the immunoSEQ multiplex PCR assay. This immuneACCESS table, as held by TCRdb, lists in-frame sequences with V and J called but not all clones. Of the missing ones, under half trace to an unresolved V gene in checked studies; the others have no known cause. For this sample there are about 110,000 clones; approximately 62% appear just once. The ten largest clones take up approximately 6.3% of the sample. The sequenced sample consisted of peripheral blood. All receptors come from a man at least 80 years old with acute or convalescent COVID-19.

In its sample, this clone was seen once. The chain employs TRBV6-5 and TRBJ2-1, with D possibly being TRBD1 (9 bases). Trimming took off 4 bases at V and 7 bases at J, with 17 bases between the two ends. Germline-derived CDR1 and CDR2 are MNHEY and SVGAGI. The CDR3 totals 15 residues. The CDR3 loop reads CASSSGGTGTNEQFF. For the CDR3, the DNA is TGTGCCAGCAGTTCGGGAGGGACAGGGACGAATGAGCAGTTCTTC.

The chain links TRBV19 to TRBJ1-5; D is unresolved. The CDR3 length is 13 residues. Germline loops: CDR1 LNHDA, CDR2 SQIVND (reference sequence). The ends were cut back, 7 bases at V and 1 base at J, with 8 bases in the middle. CDR3 loop: CASTPKSNQPQHF. CDR3 nucleotide sequence: TGTGCCAGTACCCCTAAAAGCAATCAGCCCCAGCATTTT.

The chain has TRBV2 and TRBJ1-6, with no clear D. CDR1 is SNHLY and CDR2 is FYNNEI in the germline V gene. V lost 4 bases, J lost 10 bases, and 11 bases lay in between. The CDR3 has 13 amino acids. CDR3 amino acids: CASSGPGLSPLHF. DNA of the CDR3: TGTGCCAGCAGTGGACCCGGACTATCACCCCTCCACTTT.

This clone was observed a handful of times. The chain is built from TRBV11-2 and TRBJ2-2, with D possibly TRBD2 on 6 matching bases. Trimming removed 3 bases from V and 6 bases from J, with 14 bases in between. The CDR3 runs 15 residues. Germline CDR1 is SGHAT and CDR2 is FQNNGV. The CDR3 region has the DNA TGTGCCAGCAGCTTTTCCGGGAGCCATGCCGGGGAGCTGTTTTTT. Translation gives CASSFSGSHAGELFF.

The rearrangement joins TRBV2 to TRBJ2-7; D is undetermined. Trimming pared 9 bases from V and 6 bases from J, leaving 9 bases between. Germline V CDR1 and CDR2: SNHLY, FYNNEI. This CDR3 comprises 10 residues. CDR3 loop: CASKAVEQYF. CDR3 DNA sequence: TGTGCCAGTAAGGCGGTCGAGCAGTACTTC.

The chain links TRBV9 to TRBJ2-1, with 10 bases fitting TRBD2. The CDR3 extends over 16 amino acids. V lost 0 bases, J lost 7 bases, and 7 bases stayed unmatched. Germline CDR1 SGDLS, CDR2 YYNGEE. CDR3: CASSVGSGLASNEQFF. The CDR3 nucleotides are TGTGCCAGCAGCGTAGGGTCGGGACTAGCGAGTAATGAGCAGTTCTTC.

Details on this clone: Other DNA sequences from this sample encode an identical CDR3 as well. The rearrangement joins TRBV19 to TRBJ2-3; 10 bases align to TRBD2. This CDR3 has 15 residues. Germline CDR1 is LNHDA and CDR2 is SQIVND (reference sequence). J gave up 3 bases and V 6 bases, and 6 bases lay outside the gene matches. The CDR3 region is CASSRAGGGTDTQYF. In DNA form, the CDR3 reads TGTGCCAGTAGCCGAGCGGGGGGGGGTACAGATACGCAGTATTTT.

The CDR3 here is CASSPGGIDTGELFF. The CDR3 DNA follows: TGTGCCAGCTCACCAGGGGGGATCGACACCGGGGAGCTGTTTTTT. V and J are TRBV18 and TRBJ2-2, with D perhaps TRBD2 (6 bases). The CDR3 is made up of 15 amino acids. V dropped 2 bases and J dropped 3 bases, with 10 bases sitting between them. CDR1 and CDR2 from the germline V gene are KGHSH and LQKENI.